The source of this T cell receptor (beta chain) is a study of cytomegalovirus exposure and HLA in healthy donors. General study findings and limits: Rarity characterized most TCR sequences, yet some public TCRs appeared in many donors. Most of the TCR beta V segments (in an earlier analysis) were productive either about 87% or about 30% of the time.

In regard to this clone: Its antigen remains unidentified.

The V gene lost 4 bases and the J gene lost 5 bases, with 23 bases spanning the gap. CDR3 size: 17 residues. From germline, CDR1 is MNHEY and CDR2 SMNVEV (reference sequence). It was with 60 Vbeta and 13 Jbeta primers that the PCR ran. Clones were sequenced by immunoSEQ multiplex PCR, and TCRdb holds only the in-frame ones, with some missing. This repertoire shows 150,000 to 200,000 clones, approximately 78% found once; its top ten account for around 0.75%. The genes are TRBV27 and TRBJ1-2; perhaps TRBD1 as D (5 bases). The specimen was PBMCs. This receptor was taken from a woman aged 18-30 years in good health and CMV-seronegative. CDR3 protein: CASSSTGSSLPLYGYTF. The CDR3, as DNA: TGTGCCAGCAGTTCCACAGGTTCCTCCCTCCCCCTTTATGGCTACACCTTC.